A single sample is the source of the 15 T cell receptor beta chains below, sequenced in a study of cytomegalovirus exposure and HLA in healthy donors. PCR amplification relied on 60 Vbeta primers (plus 13 Jbeta primers). Produced via immunoSEQ multiplex PCR; TCRdb's table is partial and in-frame only. The table lists about 76,000 clones. The sample taken for sequencing was PBMCs. Source of these receptors: a woman between 40 and 50 years old in good health and CMV-seropositive.

The chain links TRBV15 to TRBJ1-3; 8 bases fit TRBD1. The length of the CDR3 is 14 residues. Germline CDR1 and CDR2: LNHNV and YYDKDF (reference sequence). With 5 bases clipped from V and 3 bases from J, the junction kept 3 bases outside the gene matches. CDR3 DNA sequence: TGTGCCACCAGCTCCGACAGGGGTGGAAACACCATATATTTT. Translated, it gives CATSSDRGGNTIYF.

The CDR3: CASSERGVIQGYTF. Written as DNA, the CDR3 is TGTGCCAGCAGTGAGCGCGGAGTCATTCAGGGCTACACCTTC. The chain is built from TRBV6-1 and TRBJ1-2, with D uncertain. This CDR3 has 14 amino acids. Deletions cut 3 bases from V and 8 bases from J, with 16 bases between. The V gene's germline CDR1 is MNHNS and CDR2 SASEGT.

The chain links TRBV5-6 to TRBJ2-3; 10 bases align to TRBD1. The CDR3 is made up of 15 amino acids. The ends lost 4 bases at V and 1 base at J; junction bases unmatched: 3. The germline V gene has CDR1 SGHDT and CDR2 YYEEEE. This CDR3 is CASSAGTGGTDTQYF. The DNA of the CDR3 is TGTGCCAGCAGCGCCGGGACAGGGGGCACAGATACGCAGTATTTT.

The V and J genes are TRBV11-1 and TRBJ2-7, with 7 nucleotides matching TRBD2. V trimming: 5 bases; J trimming: 2 bases; junction bases outside the gene matches: 9. Per the germline V gene, CDR1 is SGHAT and CDR2 is FQDESV (reference sequence). The CDR3 spans 15 residues. CDR3 in DNA: TGTGCCAGCAGCACCGGGGGACTACTTACCTACGAGCAGTACTTC. It specifies CASSTGGLLTYEQYF.

This chain connects TRBV2 to TRBJ2-5; TRBD2 aligns across 13 bases. Germline V gene lookup returns CDR1 SNHLY and CDR2 FYNNEI. Trimming at V came to 5 bases and at J to 3 bases, leaving 9 bases not matched to a gene. The CDR3 loop spans 17 amino acids. The DNA for the CDR3 is TGTGCCAGCAGTACCACCGGACTAGCGGGGGTCAAAGAGACCCAGTACTTC. This encodes CASSTTGLAGVKETQYF.

The chain is built from TRBV6-5 and TRBJ1-4, with D maybe TRBD1 (5 bases). Germline V CDR1 and CDR2: MNHEY, SVGAGI. The CDR3 length is 13 residues. With 1 base removed from V and 8 bases from J, the gap between germline ends came to 8 bases. The CDR3 DNA follows: TGTGCCAGCAGTTACTACAGGAACGAAAAACTGTTTTTT. This sequence encodes CASSYYRNEKLFF.

The chain joins TRBV7-9 to TRBJ1-6; 8 bases align to TRBD1. Germline CDR1 is SEHNR and CDR2 is FQNEAQ (reference sequence). Losses at the gene ends were 1 base for V and 5 bases for J; bases not matched to a gene: 1. The CDR3 covers 15 residues. The CDR3 is CASSLEDRDNSPLHF. CDR3 coding DNA: TGTGCCAGCAGCTTAGAGGACAGGGATAATTCACCCCTCCACTTT.

The V call is TRBV2, the J call TRBJ2-5; 13 nucleotides align to TRBD2. The CDR3 runs 14 residues. CDR1 and CDR2 (germline): SNHLY, FYNNEI. The ends lost 5 bases at V and 5 bases at J; junction bases unmatched: 2. The CDR3 loop is CASSQLAGGETQYF. Here the CDR3 DNA reads TGTGCCAGCAGTCAACTAGCGGGAGGGGAGACCCAGTACTTC.

The chain has TRBV11-2 and TRBJ1-1; 7 nucleotides line up with TRBD1. Germline V gene lookup returns CDR1 SGHAT and CDR2 FQNNGV. V was clipped by 1 base and J by 4 bases; unmatched bases: 3. This CDR3 comprises 14 residues. The CDR3 spells CASSLVRDSTEAFF. The CDR3 DNA reads as TGTGCCAGCAGCTTAGTCCGGGACAGCACTGAAGCTTTCTTT.

The V gene is TRBV18, the J gene TRBJ2-7; D is perhaps TRBD2 (6 bases). The V gene's germline CDR1 is KGHSH and CDR2 LQKENI. The CDR3 covers 14 residues. V lost 6 bases to trimming and J lost 3 bases, with 15 bases between them. The CDR3 nucleotides read TGTGCCAGCTCTGCTAACTCGCGGGGCTACGAGCAGTACTTC. Protein: CASSANSRGYEQYF.

The chain uses TRBV25-1 and TRBJ2-7, with D perhaps TRBD2 (6 bases). V dropped 3 bases and J dropped 1 base, with 13 bases sitting between them. The germline V gene has CDR1 MGHDK and CDR2 SYGVNS. The CDR3 extends over 15 amino acids. CDR3 sequence reads: CASSEGGEGSYEQYF. In nucleotides, the CDR3 is TGTGCCAGCAGTGAGGGAGGAGAGGGGTCCTACGAGCAGTACTTC.

The DNA of the CDR3 is TGTGCCAGCAGCTACGGGAGTAGTGGATGGGGTGAGCAGTTCTTC. Its protein product is CASSYGSSGWGEQFF. V gene TRBV7-2 combines with J gene TRBJ2-1; TRBD2 is a possible D gene (6 bases). This CDR3 spans 15 amino acids. Trimming cost V 4 bases and J 9 bases, with 19 bases left between them. Germline loops: CDR1 SGHTA, CDR2 FQGNSA.

The J gene is TRBJ2-2, the V gene TRBV5-1; D is unresolved. Deletions cut 2 bases from V and 3 bases from J, with 8 bases between. Germline CDR1 reads SGHRS; CDR2 reads YFSETQ. This CDR3 is built from 14 residues. In nucleotides, the CDR3 is TGCGCCAGCAGCTTCGACGGAGACACCGGGGAGCTGTTTTTT. Translation gives CASSFDGDTGELFF.

The rearrangement links TRBV9 to TRBJ2-2; 12 nucleotides match TRBD2. CDR3 length: 18 amino acids. CDR1 is SGDLS, CDR2 YYNGEE, per germline. The V segment lost 0 bases and the J segment 6 bases; nucleotides outside the gene matches: 9. CDR3 coding DNA: TGTGCCAGCAGCGTAGGAGGGGCGGGACTAGCGGGCGCCGGGGAGCTGTTTTTT. Protein: CASSVGGAGLAGAGELFF.

By frequency, this clone registers medium-sized. This chain links TRBV12-2 with TRBJ2-7; the table assigns TRBD1, which was not confirmed against the DNA. TRBV12-2 constitutes a pseudogene. CDR3 length equals 17 residues. The DNA for the CDR3 is TGTGCAAGTCGCTTAAGGACCATCCGGGACAGGGGGTACGAGCAGTACTTC. This translates into CASRLRTIRDRGYEQYF.